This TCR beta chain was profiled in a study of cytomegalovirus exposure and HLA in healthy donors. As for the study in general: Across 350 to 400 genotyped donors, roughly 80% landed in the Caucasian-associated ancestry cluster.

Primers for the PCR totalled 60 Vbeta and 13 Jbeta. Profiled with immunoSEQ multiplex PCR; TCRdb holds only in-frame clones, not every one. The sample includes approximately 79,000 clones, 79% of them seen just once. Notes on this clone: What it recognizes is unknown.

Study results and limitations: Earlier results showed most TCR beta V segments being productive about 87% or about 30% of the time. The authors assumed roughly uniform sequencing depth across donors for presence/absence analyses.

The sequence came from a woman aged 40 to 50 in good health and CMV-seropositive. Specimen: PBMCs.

CDR3 residues: CASSETSGSRDEQFF. In DNA form, the CDR3 reads TGCGCCAGCAGTGAAACTAGCGGGAGTAGGGATGAGCAGTTCTTC. V and J are TRBV10-2 and TRBJ2-1; 11 bases align to TRBD2. The CDR3 length is 15 residues. Germline V gene lookup returns CDR1 WSHSY and CDR2 SAAADI. The trim removed 3 bases at V and 8 bases at J, leaving 6 bases unmatched.